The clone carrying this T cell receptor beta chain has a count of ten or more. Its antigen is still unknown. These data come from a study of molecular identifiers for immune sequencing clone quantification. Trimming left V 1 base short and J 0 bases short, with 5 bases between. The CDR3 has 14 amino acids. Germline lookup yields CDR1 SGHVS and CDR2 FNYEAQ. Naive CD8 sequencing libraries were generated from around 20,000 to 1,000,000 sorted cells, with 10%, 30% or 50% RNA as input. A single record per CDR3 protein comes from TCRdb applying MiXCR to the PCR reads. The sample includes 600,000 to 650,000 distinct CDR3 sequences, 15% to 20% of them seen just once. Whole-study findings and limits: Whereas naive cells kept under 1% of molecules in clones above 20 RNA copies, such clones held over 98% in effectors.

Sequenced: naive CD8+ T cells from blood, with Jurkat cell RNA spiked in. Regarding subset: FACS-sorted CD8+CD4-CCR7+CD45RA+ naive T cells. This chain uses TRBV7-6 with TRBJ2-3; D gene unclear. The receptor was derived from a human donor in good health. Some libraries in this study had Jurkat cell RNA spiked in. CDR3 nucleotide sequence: TGTGCCAGCAGCTTAGTTTTGAGCACAGATACGCAGTATTTT. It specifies CASSLVLSTDTQYF.